A selection of T cell receptor beta chains follows, all from one sample in a study of blood T cell repertoires in COVID-19. Using immunoSEQ multiplex PCR, the repertoire was profiled, and TCRdb retains in-frame clones only, with some absent. The sample lists 62,000 or so clones; around 80% were seen once. The sequencing input was peripheral blood. The receptors were sampled from a man aged 55 to 70 with COVID-19, enrolled during active disease. The CDR3 runs from the conserved cysteine through the conserved F or W. Fields, in order: clone size, D gene, V gene, J gene, CDR3 DNA, CDR3 protein. D genes are given only for firm matches. Size tells how often a clone was seen (once, few, many) or the class of an expanded clone, and some rows leave it out.

.	TRBD1	TRBV5-1	TRBJ1-2	TGCGCCAGCAGCCCCGGACAGGGAGAGGGCTACACCTTC	CASSPGQGEGYTF
.	.	TRBV19	TRBJ1-5	TGTGCCAGTAGTATTAGGGGGAGCAATCAGCCCCAGCATTTT	CASSIRGSNQPQHF
.	TRBD1	TRBV2	TRBJ2-1	TGTGCCAGCATCTACCAGGGGGACAATGAGCAGTTCTTC	CASIYQGDNEQFF
.	TRBD1	TRBV29-1	TRBJ1-2	TGCAGCGTTGCTTTACGCGACAGGGGGCGCACCTTC	CSVALRDRGRTF
few	TRBD2	TRBV5-4	TRBJ2-2	TGTGCCAGCAGCTTAAGCGGGAGGGCTGGTGGGGAGCTGTTTTTT	CASSLSGRAGGELFF
.	TRBD1	TRBV5-4	TRBJ2-7	TGTGCCAGCAGCCCCGCTACAGGGGTCCCTAAGGAGCAGTACTTC	CASSPATGVPKEQYF
once	.	TRBV11-2	TRBJ2-7	TGTGCCAGCAGCATCAGCTACGAGCAGTACTTC	CASSISYEQYF
once	TRBD2	TRBV3-1/TRBV3-2	TRBJ2-1	TGTGCCAGCAGCCACGCTTCCGGGACTAGCGCGTCCAATGAGCAGTTCTTC	CASSHASGTSASNEQFF
.	TRBD2	TRBV7-9	TRBJ2-3	TGTGCCAGCAGCTCCACTAGCGGGGGTGGCCCAGATACGCAGTATTTT	CASSSTSGGGPDTQYF
.	.	TRBV30	TRBJ1-2	TGTGCCTGGAATAGCTACAGGGACAACTATGGCTACACCTTC	CAWNSYRDNYGYTF
.	.	TRBV27	TRBJ1-6	TGTGCCAGCAGCGTCCGGAGGGGGGGACCCCTCCACTTT	CASSVRRGGPLHF
.	TRBD1	TRBV5-1	TRBJ1-1	TGCGCCAGCAGCGGGGGACAGGGGGCGATGAACACTGAAGCTTTCTTT	CASSGGQGAMNTEAFF
.	TRBD2	TRBV14	TRBJ2-3	TGTGCCAGCAGCCTTAGCGGGAGGATCGATACGCAGTATTTT	CASSLSGRIDTQYF
few	.	TRBV16	TRBJ1-2	TGTGCCAGCAGCCCCTCCCGGGATGGCTACACCTTC	CASSPSRDGYTF
.	TRBD2	TRBV6-1	TRBJ2-1	TGTGCCAGCAGTGAAAACTCTCTGGCGGGAGTAGGAAATGAGCAGTTCTTC	CASSENSLAGVGNEQFF
.	.	TRBV12-3/TRBV12-4	TRBJ2-5	TGTGCCAGCAGTACCAGGTCCCAAGAGACCCAGTACTTC	CASSTRSQETQYF
.	TRBD2	TRBV6-4	TRBJ2-5	TGTGCCAGCAGTCGGCCTAGCGGGGGGGGGATGGAGACCCAGTACTTC	CASSRPSGGGMETQYF
.	TRBD2	TRBV9	TRBJ2-7	TGTGCCAGCAGCGTAGGGGCTAGCGGAGCCTACGAGCAGTACTTC	CASSVGASGAYEQYF
.	.	TRBV10-3	TRBJ2-3	TGTGCCATCGGAGGGGGCACCACAGATACGCAGTATTTT	CAIGGGTTDTQYF
few	TRBD1	TRBV6-1	TRBJ2-2	TGTGCCAGCAGTGTACGGACAGGGGGAACGTACCCCGGGGAGCTGTTTTTT	CASSVRTGGTYPGELFF
.	TRBD1	TRBV10-3	TRBJ1-2	TGTGCCATCAGTGAGGGGCAGGGGGGCTATGGCTACACCTTC	CAISEGQGGYGYTF
.	TRBD1	TRBV29-1	TRBJ2-5	TGCAGCACTAGACAGGGAGTGGAGACCCAGTACTTC	CSTRQGVETQYF
.	.	TRBV2	TRBJ2-1	TGTGCCAGCAGTCCTTACAATGAGCAGTTCTTC	CASSPYNEQFF
.	.	TRBV11-3	TRBJ2-6	TGTGCCAGCAGCCTTGGCCGTTCTGGGGCCAACGTCCTGACTTTC	CASSLGRSGANVLTF
.	TRBD1	TRBV2	TRBJ2-7	TGTGCCAGCACCGAAGGCAGGGGGCTTGACGAGCAGTACTTC	CASTEGRGLDEQYF
.	.	TRBV27	TRBJ1-2	TGTGCCAGCAGTGCGGACAGAGGCAACTATGGCTACACCTTC	CASSADRGNYGYTF
.	.	TRBV29-1	TRBJ2-1	TGCAGCACCGGGGTGGACAATGAGCAGTTCTTC	CSTGVDNEQFF
.	TRBD1	TRBV7-2	TRBJ2-1	TGTGCCAGCAGCGTAGCCGGGACAGCGACCAATGAGCAGTTCTTC	CASSVAGTATNEQFF
.	.	TRBV7-9	TRBJ2-1	TGTGCCAGCAGCTTAGTCGGTGCCGGGAAACACAATGAGCAGTTCTTC	CASSLVGAGKHNEQFF
.	TRBD1	TRBV18	TRBJ2-3	TGTGCCAGCTCGTACAGGGGTCAGACCACAGATACGCAGTATTTT	CASSYRGQTTDTQYF
.	.	TRBV5-6	TRBJ2-7	TGTGCCAGCAGCAAGGACAGAGGTTACGAGCAGTACTTC	CASSKDRGYEQYF
once	TRBD2	TRBV7-3	TRBJ2-1	TGTGCCAGCAGCCCGGGACTAGCGAGAGATGAGCAGTTCTTC	CASSPGLARDEQFF
.	.	TRBV24-1	TRBJ2-5	TGTGCCACCAGTGATCCACAGAGGGGGATTGGGGAGACCCAGTACTTC	CATSDPQRGIGETQYF